Below, 9 T cell receptor beta chains from the same sample are listed, as sequenced in a study of vaccination and CD4 T cells after COVID-19. These receptors' antigens are unknown. Sequenced with the Oncomine TCR Beta short-read assay was DNA taken from cultured CD4+ T cells. TCRdb re-derived calls from the PCR reads in MiXCR, one entry per CDR3 protein. This table holds more than 6,000 distinct CDR3 sequences, roughly 50% found once. Noted treatment: roughly 11-day PBMC culture with coronavirus spike peptide pools or control peptides (ViraFEST assay). Researchers collected the unexposed donor's CD4+ T cells before the COVID-19 pandemic (2011-2018). Sequenced: CD4+ T cells from blood, cultured in vitro. The receptors derive from a human donor in good health.

The V gene is TRBV6-1, the J gene TRBJ1-1, with TRBD1 identical over 7 bases. CDR3 size: 13 residues. Unmatched junction bases numbered 9, after V lost 6 bases and J lost 8 bases. Per the germline V gene, CDR1 is MNHNS and CDR2 is SASEGT. The CDR3 reads CASSKTGATEAFF. The CDR3 nucleotides read TGTGCCAGCAGCAAAACAGGGGCGACGGAAGCTTTCTTT.

The chain uses TRBV6-2 or TRBV6-3 and TRBJ2-3; the D call may be TRBD1 or TRBD2 (5 bases each). Deletions cut 6 bases from V and 0 bases from J, with 13 bases between. Germline lookup yields CDR1 MNHEY and CDR2 SVGEGT. The CDR3 contains 15 residues. The CDR3 loop reads CASSPQGASTDTQYF. CDR3 DNA: TGTGCCAGCAGCCCCCAGGGAGCGAGCACAGATACGCAGTATTTT.

This rearrangement joins TRBV20-1 to TRBJ1-2; no clear D. Germline CDR1 and CDR2: DFQATT and SNEGSKA (reference sequence). V was trimmed by 5 bases and J by 5 bases, leaving 21 bases between them. The CDR3 extends over 15 amino acids. The CDR3 DNA reads as TGCAGTGCTCCGGCTGAGACATCCGAGCGGTATGGCTACACCTTC. This codes for CSAPAETSERYGYTF.

There are a few counts of this clonotype. V is TRBV6-5 and J is TRBJ2-5; possibly TRBD2 for D (6 bases). This CDR3 spans 13 amino acids. V was clipped by 2 bases and J by 5 bases, with 9 bases between them. Germline V gene data show CDR1 as MNHEY and CDR2 as SVGAGI. This chain's CDR3 is CASSYGAGETQYF. Here the CDR3 DNA reads TGTGCCAGCAGTTACGGGGCGGGGGAGACCCAGTACTTC.

V usage is TRBV6-1 and J usage is TRBJ1-5, with TRBD1 matching over 7 bases. Germline V gene lookup returns CDR1 MNHNS and CDR2 SASEGT. The trim removed 10 bases at V and 1 base at J, leaving 10 bases unmatched. This CDR3 has 15 residues. The CDR3 bases are TGTGCCACCAAAAACTCACAGGGGAGCAATCAGCCCCAGCATTTT. Its protein product is CATKNSQGSNQPQHF.

The chain links TRBV27 to TRBJ2-4; either TRBD1 or TRBD2 may supply D (5 bases each). CDR3 length: 17 residues. Per germline, CDR1 MNHEY and CDR2 SMNVEV (reference sequence). The V gene lost 5 bases and the J gene lost 5 bases, with 22 bases spanning the gap. The CDR3 region is CASSLYAPRDDQNIQYF. The CDR3 DNA sequence: TGTGCCAGCAGTCTATACGCCCCTCGGGACGACCAAAACATTCAGTACTTC.

This chain uses TRBV2 with TRBJ2-2; D possibly corresponds to TRBD1 (5 bases). Trimming removed 4 bases at V and 5 bases at J, with 8 bases between. Germline V gene lookup returns CDR1 SNHLY and CDR2 FYNNEI. The CDR3 totals 13 residues. CDR3 amino acids: CASSVKGTGELFF. CDR3 bases: TGTGCCAGCAGTGTAAAGGGGACCGGGGAGCTGTTTTTT.

DNA for the CDR3: TGTGCCAGCAGCTTAGTGGCAGGGAATAACTATGGCTACACCTTC. Translation gives CASSLVAGNNYGYTF. The chain links TRBV7-8 to TRBJ1-2, with D perhaps TRBD1 (5 bases). CDR3 size: 15 residues. Germline V lookup: CDR1 SGHVS, CDR2 FQNEAQ. Trimming removed 1 base from V and 1 base from J, with 10 bases in between.

The gene calls are TRBV11-1 and TRBJ2-1; TRBD2 matches at 10 bases. With 5 bases clipped from V and 1 base from J, the junction kept 8 bases outside the gene matches. The germline V gene encodes CDR1 SGHAT and CDR2 FQDESV (reference sequence). The CDR3 totals 17 residues. CDR3 sequence: CASSTRTSGRSYNEQFF. In DNA, the CDR3 is TGTGCCAGCAGCACAAGGACTAGCGGACGATCCTACAATGAGCAGTTCTTC.